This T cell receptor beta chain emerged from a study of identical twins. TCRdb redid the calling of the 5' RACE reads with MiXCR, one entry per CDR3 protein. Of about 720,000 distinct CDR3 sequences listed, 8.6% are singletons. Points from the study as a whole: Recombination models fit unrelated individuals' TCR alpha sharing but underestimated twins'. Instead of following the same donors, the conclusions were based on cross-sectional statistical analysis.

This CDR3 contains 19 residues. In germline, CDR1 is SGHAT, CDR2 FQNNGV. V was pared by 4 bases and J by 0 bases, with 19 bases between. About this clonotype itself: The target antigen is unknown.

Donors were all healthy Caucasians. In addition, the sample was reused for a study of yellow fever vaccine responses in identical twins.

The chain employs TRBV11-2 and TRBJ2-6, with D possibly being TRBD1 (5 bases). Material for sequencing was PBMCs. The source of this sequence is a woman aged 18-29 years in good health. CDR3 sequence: CASSSPTGRANSGANVLTF. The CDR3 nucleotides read TGTGCCAGCAGCTCCCCGACGGGCAGGGCGAACTCTGGGGCCAACGTCCTGACTTTC.